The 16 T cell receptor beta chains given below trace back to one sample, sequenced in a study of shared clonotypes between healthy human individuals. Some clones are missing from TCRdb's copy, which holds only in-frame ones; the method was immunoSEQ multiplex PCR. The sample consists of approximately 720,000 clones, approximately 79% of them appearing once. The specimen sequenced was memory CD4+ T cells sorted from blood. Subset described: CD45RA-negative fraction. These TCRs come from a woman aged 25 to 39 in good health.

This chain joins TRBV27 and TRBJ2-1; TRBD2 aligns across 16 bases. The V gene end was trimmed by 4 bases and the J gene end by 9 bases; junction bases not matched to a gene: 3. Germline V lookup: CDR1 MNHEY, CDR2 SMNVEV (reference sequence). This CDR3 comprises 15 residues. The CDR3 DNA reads TGTGCCAGCAGTTCCGGGACTAGCGGGAGGGGTGAGCAGTTCTTC. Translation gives CASSSGTSGRGEQFF.

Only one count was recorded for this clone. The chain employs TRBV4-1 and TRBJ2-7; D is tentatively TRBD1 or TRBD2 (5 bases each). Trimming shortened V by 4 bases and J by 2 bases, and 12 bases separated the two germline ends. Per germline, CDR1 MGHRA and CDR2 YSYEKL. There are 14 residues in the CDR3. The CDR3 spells CASSPRDRTYEQYF. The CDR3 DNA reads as TGCGCCAGCAGCCCCCGGGACCGAACCTACGAGCAGTACTTC.

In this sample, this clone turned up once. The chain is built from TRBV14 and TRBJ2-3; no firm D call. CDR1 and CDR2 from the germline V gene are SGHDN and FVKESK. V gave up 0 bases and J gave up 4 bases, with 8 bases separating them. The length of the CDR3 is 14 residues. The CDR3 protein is CASSQDWRADTQYF. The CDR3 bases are TGTGCCAGCAGCCAAGATTGGCGTGCAGATACGCAGTATTTT.

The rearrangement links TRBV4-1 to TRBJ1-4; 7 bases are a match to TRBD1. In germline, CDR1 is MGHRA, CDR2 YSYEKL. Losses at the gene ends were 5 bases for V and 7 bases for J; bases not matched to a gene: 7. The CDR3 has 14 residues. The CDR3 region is CASSTRQGGEKLFF. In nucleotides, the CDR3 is TGCGCCAGCAGCACCCGACAGGGTGGTGAAAAACTGTTTTTT.

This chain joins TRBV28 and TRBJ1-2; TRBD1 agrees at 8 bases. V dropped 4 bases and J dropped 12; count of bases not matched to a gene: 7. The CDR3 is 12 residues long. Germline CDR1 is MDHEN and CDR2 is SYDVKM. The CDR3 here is CASSYQGASHTF. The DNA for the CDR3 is TGTGCCAGCAGTTACCAGGGGGCGTCTCACACCTTC.

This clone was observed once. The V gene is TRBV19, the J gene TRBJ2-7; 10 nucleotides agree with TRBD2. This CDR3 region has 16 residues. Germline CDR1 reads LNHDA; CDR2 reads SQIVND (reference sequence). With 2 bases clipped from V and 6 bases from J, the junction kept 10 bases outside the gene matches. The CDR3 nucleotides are TGTGCCAGTAGTATAAGTCCACTAGCGGGAAGGCTCGAGCAGTACTTC. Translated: CASSISPLAGRLEQYF.

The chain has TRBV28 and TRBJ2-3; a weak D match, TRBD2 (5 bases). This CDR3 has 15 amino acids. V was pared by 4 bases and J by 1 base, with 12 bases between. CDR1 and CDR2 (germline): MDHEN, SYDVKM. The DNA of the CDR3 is TGTGCCAGCAGTTACGCCTCAGCGGGCACAGATACGCAGTATTTT. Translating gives CASSYASAGTDTQYF.

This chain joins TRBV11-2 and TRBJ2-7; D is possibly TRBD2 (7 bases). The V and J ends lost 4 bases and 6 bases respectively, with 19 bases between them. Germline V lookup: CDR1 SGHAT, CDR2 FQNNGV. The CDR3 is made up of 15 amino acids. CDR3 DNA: TGTGCCAGCAGCTCCTACCCAAGGGGGAGGGCCGAGCAGTACTTC. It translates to CASSSYPRGRAEQYF.

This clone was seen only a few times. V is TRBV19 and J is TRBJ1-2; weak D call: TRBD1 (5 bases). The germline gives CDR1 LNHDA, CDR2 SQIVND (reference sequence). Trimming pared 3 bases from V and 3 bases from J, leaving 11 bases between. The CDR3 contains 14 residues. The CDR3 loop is CASSIPQQDYGYTF. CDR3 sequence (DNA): TGTGCCAGTAGTATCCCTCAACAGGACTATGGCTACACCTTC.

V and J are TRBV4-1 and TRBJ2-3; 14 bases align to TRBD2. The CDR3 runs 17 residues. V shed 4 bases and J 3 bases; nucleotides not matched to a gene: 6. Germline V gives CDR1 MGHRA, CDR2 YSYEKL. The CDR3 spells CASSPGLAGAVTDTQYF. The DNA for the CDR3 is TGCGCCAGCAGCCCGGGACTAGCGGGAGCCGTGACAGATACGCAGTATTTT.

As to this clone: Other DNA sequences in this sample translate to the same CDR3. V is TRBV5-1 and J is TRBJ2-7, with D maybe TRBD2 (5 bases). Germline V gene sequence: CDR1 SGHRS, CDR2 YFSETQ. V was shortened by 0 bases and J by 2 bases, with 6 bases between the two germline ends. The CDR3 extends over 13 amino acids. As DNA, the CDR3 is TGCGCCAGCAGCTTGGACGGGACCTACGAGCAGTACTTC. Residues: CASSLDGTYEQYF.

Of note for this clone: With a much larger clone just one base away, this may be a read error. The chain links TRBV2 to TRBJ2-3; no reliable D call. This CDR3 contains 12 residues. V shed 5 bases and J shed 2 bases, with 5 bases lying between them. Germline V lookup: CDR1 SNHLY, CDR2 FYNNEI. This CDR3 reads CASSYTTDTQYF. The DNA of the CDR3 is TGTGCCAGCAGTTATACCACAGATACGCAGTATTTT.

CDR3 amino acids: CASSRTSGDYEQYF. CDR3 nucleotide sequence: TGTGCCAGCTCACGGACTAGCGGGGACTACGAGCAGTACTTC. The rearrangement links TRBV18 to TRBJ2-7, with 12 bases matching TRBD2. Germline CDR1 is KGHSH and CDR2 is LQKENI. The CDR3 has 14 residues. V was clipped by 4 bases and J by 3 bases; unmatched bases: 1.

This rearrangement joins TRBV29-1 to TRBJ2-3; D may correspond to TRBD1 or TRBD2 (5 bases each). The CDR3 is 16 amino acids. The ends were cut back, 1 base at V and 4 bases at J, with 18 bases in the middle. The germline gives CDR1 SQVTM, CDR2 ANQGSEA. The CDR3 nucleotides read TGCAGCGTTGAAGGGTTGGACTTTCAGGGTCCAGATACGCAGTATTTT. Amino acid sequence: CSVEGLDFQGPDTQYF.

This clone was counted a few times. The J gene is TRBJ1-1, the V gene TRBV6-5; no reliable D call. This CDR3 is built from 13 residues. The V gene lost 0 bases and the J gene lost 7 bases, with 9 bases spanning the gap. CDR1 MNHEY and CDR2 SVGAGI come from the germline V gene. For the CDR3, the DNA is TGTGCCAGCAGTTACTCGGCGGGAAGTGAAGCTTTCTTT. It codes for CASSYSAGSEAFF.

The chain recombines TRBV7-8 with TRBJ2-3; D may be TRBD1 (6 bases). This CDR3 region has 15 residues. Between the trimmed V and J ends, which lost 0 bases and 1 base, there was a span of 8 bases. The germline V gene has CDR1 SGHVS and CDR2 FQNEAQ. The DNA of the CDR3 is TGTGCCAGCAGCTTAGCCCACAGGGGCACAGATACGCAGTATTTT. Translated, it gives CASSLAHRGTDTQYF.